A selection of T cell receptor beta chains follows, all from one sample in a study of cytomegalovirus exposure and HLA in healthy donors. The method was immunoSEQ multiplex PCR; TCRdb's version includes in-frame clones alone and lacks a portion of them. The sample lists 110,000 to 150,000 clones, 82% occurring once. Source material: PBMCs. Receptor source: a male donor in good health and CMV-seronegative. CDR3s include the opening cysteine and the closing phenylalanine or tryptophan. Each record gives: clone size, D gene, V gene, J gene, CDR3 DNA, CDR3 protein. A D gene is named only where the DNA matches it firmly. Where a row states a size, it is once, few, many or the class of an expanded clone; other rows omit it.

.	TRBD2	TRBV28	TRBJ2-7	TGTGCCAGCAGTTTATTGCCTTTAGCGGGAGAAGGTTACGAGCAGTACTTC	CASSLLPLAGEGYEQYF
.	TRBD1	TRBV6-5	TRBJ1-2	TGTGCCAGCAGTTACCGACAGGGCTATGGCTACACCTTC	CASSYRQGYGYTF
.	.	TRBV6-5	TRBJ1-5	TGTGCCAGCAGAGGGGTTTCCAATCAGCCCCAGCATTTT	CASRGVSNQPQHF
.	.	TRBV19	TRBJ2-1	TGTGCCAGTAGTATTTCGTACAATGAGCAGTTCTTC	CASSISYNEQFF
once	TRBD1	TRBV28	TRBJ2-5	TGTGCCAGCAGTTTATTAGGGGACAGACCAAAAGAGACCCAGTACTTC	CASSLLGDRPKETQYF
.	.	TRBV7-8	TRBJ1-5	TGTGCCAGCAGCTTACGGTTTAGACAGGCGAGCAATCAGCCCCAGCATTTT	CASSLRFRQASNQPQHF
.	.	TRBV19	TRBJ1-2	TGTGCCAGTAGCCAGGGAAATGGCTACACCTTC	CASSQGNGYTF
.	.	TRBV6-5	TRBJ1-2	TGTGCCAGCAGTAAGGAGGGGTCCGCGCGTGATGGCTACACCTTC	CASSKEGSARDGYTF
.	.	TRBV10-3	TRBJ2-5	TGTGCCACCGTCTCGGGGTACCAAGAGACCCAGTACTTC	CATVSGYQETQYF
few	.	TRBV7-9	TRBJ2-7	TGTTCCAGCAGCCTTACTGGGGACATGATCTACGAGCAGTACTTC	CSSSLTGDMIYEQYF
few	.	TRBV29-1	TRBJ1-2	TGCAGCGTCTTAGACATCTATGGCTACACCTTC	CSVLDIYGYTF
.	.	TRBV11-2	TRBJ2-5	TGTGCCAGCAGCTCCGGGGGGCGGAACCAAGAGACCCAGTACTTC	CASSSGGRNQETQYF
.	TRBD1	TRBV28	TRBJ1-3	TGTGCCAGCAGATCGACAGGGGGATCTGGAAACACCATATATTTT	CASRSTGGSGNTIYF
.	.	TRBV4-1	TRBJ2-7	TGCGCCAGCAGCCAAGATAGCACCACCTACGAGCAGTACTTC	CASSQDSTTYEQYF
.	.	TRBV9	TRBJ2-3	TGTGCCAGCAGCGTAGAACACACAGATACGCAGTATTTT	CASSVEHTDTQYF
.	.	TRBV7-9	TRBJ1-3	TGTGCCAGCAGGGACGGGACATCTCGAAGGGACACCATATATTTT	CASRDGTSRRDTIYF
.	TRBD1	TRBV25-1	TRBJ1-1	TGTGCCAGCAGTGTGACCGGGACAGGGTCTACTTTCTTT	CASSVTGTGSTFF
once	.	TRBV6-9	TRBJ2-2	TGTGCCAGCAGTTATGGGACTCCCGCGAACACCGGGGAGCTGTTTTTT	CASSYGTPANTGELFF
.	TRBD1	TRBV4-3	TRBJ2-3	TGCGCCAGCAGCCAAGATAGTGTTGGGACAGGGGAAGATACGCAGTATTTT	CASSQDSVGTGEDTQYF
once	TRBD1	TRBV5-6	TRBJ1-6	TGTGCCAGCAGCTTCGACAGGGGTGGGTCACCCCTCCACTTT	CASSFDRGGSPLHF
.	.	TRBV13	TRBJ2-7	TGTGCCAGCAGCTTAACAGGGCGCTACGAGCAGTACTTC	CASSLTGRYEQYF
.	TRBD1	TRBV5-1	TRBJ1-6	TGCGCCAGCACCCGGACAGGCTCCTATAATTCACCCCTCCACTTT	CASTRTGSYNSPLHF
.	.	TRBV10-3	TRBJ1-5	TGTGCCATCAGTGCGGCGGAGGGCAATCAGCCCCAGCATTTT	CAISAAEGNQPQHF
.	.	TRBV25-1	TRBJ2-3	TGTGCCAGCAGTGGTAGACTTCAAGATACGCAGTATTTT	CASSGRLQDTQYF
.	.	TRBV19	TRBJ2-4	TGTGCCAGTAGTATAGGGGCCGTAGGGACATCCCTAGCCAAAAACATTCAGTACTTC	CASSIGAVGTSLAKNIQYF
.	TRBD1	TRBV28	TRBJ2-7	TGTGCCAGCAGTTTAACGCGGACAGGGGCCAAGACCTACGAGCAGTACTTC	CASSLTRTGAKTYEQYF
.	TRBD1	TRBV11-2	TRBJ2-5	TGTGCCAGCAGCCCCACCGACAGGGGGAGGGAGACCCAGTACTTC	CASSPTDRGRETQYF
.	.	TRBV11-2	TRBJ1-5	TGTGCCAGCAGCGGGGGGGTAAGTCAGCCCCAGCATTTT	CASSGGVSQPQHF
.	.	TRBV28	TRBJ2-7	TGTGCCAGCAGGGCGGATACGCGGGAGCAGTACTTC	CASRADTREQYF
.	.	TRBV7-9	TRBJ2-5	TGTGCCAGCAGCTTACGGCAGGGAAGTCCAGAGACCCAGTACTTC	CASSLRQGSPETQYF